These T cell receptor beta chains were read from a single sample in a study of shared clonotypes between healthy human individuals. The protocol was immunoSEQ multiplex PCR, while the TCRdb copy is restricted to in-frame clones and leaves out a portion. The repertoire has hundreds of thousands of clones, around 67% of them found once; the top ten carry 1.7%. The specimen was memory CD4+ T cells sorted from blood. Receptors originate from a woman in her thirties in good health. The CDR3 runs from the conserved cysteine through the conserved F or W. The D gene is left open where the match is weak. Size tells how often a clone was seen (once, few, many) or the class of an expanded clone, and some rows leave it out.

j_call,clone_size,v_call,d_call,cdr3_nt,cdr3_aa
TRBJ2-1,NA,TRBV6-6,TRBD1,TGTGCCAGCAGTTACTCAAGGACAGGGGGCATGAATGAGCAGTTCTTC,CASSYSRTGGMNEQFF
TRBJ2-2,NA,TRBV19,TRBD2,TGTGCCACGACCCCGTCGACTAGCGGGATCAGGGAGCTGTTTTTT,CATTPSTSGIRELFF
TRBJ2-7,NA,TRBV6-5,NA,TGTGCCAGCAGTTACTCCAAAAGGGGCGAGCAGTACTTC,CASSYSKRGEQYF
TRBJ2-1,NA,TRBV5-8,NA,TGTGCCAGCAGCCGACTCATCCGGGCCAAAATGGGCAATGAGCAGTTCTTC,CASSRLIRAKMGNEQFF
TRBJ2-5,NA,TRBV19,NA,TGTGCCAGTAGTATCGCCGGGGGCGTGGGGGAGACCCAGTACTTC,CASSIAGGVGETQYF
TRBJ2-1,NA,TRBV5-4,NA,TGTGCCAGCAGCTCCCTCGGCAGGGTGGCCTACAATGAGCAGTTCTTC,CASSSLGRVAYNEQFF
TRBJ2-1,NA,TRBV19,TRBD2,TGTGCCAGTAGTATCCATACAAGGGCTAGCGGGAGGCGGGAGCAGTTCTTC,CASSIHTRASGRREQFF
TRBJ2-1,NA,TRBV5-1,NA,TGCGCCAGCAGCTTGGCGTCGGGCTCCTACAATGAGCAGTTCTTC,CASSLASGSYNEQFF
TRBJ2-7,NA,TRBV15,TRBD2,TGTGCCACCAGCAGTGGTCAAGCGGGAGAGGTCCACGAGCAGTACTTC,CATSSGQAGEVHEQYF
TRBJ1-5,NA,TRBV5-4,TRBD1,TGTGCCAGCAGCGTAAACCCGCAGGGGGCCGGGCCCCAGCATTTT,CASSVNPQGAGPQHF
TRBJ1-2,NA,TRBV2,NA,TGTGCCAGCAGTCTAGACAGTAACTATGGCTACACCTTC,CASSLDSNYGYTF
TRBJ2-2,NA,TRBV18,TRBD2,TGTGCCAGCTCACCACCCAGCGGGAATACGAACACCGGGGAGCTGTTTTTT,CASSPPSGNTNTGELFF
TRBJ2-7,NA,TRBV27,NA,TGTGCCAGCAGTTTAGGGCTAAATTCCTACGAGCAGTACTTC,CASSLGLNSYEQYF
TRBJ2-2,NA,TRBV7-8,NA,TGTGCCAGCAGCCTGCCCGGTTGGAGGACGAACACCGGGGAGCTGTTTTTT,CASSLPGWRTNTGELFF
TRBJ1-4,NA,TRBV6-1,NA,TGTGCCAGCAGAACCTCGCCGGTCGGGGAAAAACTGTTTTTT,CASRTSPVGEKLFF
TRBJ2-7,NA,TRBV15,NA,TGTGCCACCAGCAGAGATAGGGTCTTCTACGAGCAGTACTTC,CATSRDRVFYEQYF
TRBJ2-5,NA,TRBV14,NA,TGTGCCAGCAGCCAACTGGGAGCGCAAGAGACCCAGTACTTC,CASSQLGAQETQYF
TRBJ1-4,NA,TRBV19,NA,TGTGCCAGTGGGCGGGGAGAACTGTTTTTT,CASGRGELFF
TRBJ2-7,NA,TRBV19,NA,TGTGCCAGTAGTGCGACTTGGACGAACGACGAGCAGTACTTC,CASSATWTNDEQYF
TRBJ2-7,once,TRBV27,NA,TGTGCCAGCAGTTTACGGGTCTACTACGAGCAGTACTTC,CASSLRVYYEQYF
TRBJ1-5,NA,TRBV7-9,NA,TGTGCCAGCAGCCCCCAAGGGGCTGGCAATCAGCCCCAGCATTTT,CASSPQGAGNQPQHF
TRBJ1-1,few,TRBV14,NA,TGTGCCAGCAGCCAAGGTCCGAAGGCTTTCTTT,CASSQGPKAFF
TRBJ2-7,NA,TRBV28,TRBD1,TGTGCCAGCAGCACGAGGTGGGACAGGACCTACGAGCAGTACTTC,CASSTRWDRTYEQYF
TRBJ2-2,NA,TRBV20-1,NA,TGCAGTGCTGCGAACACTGGGGAGCTGTTTTTT,CSAANTGELFF